This paragraph covers one T cell receptor (beta chain) sequence. The antigen is undetermined. The CDR3 is made up of 17 amino acids. The V and J ends lost 1 base and 2 bases respectively, with 17 bases between them. Germline V gene data show CDR1 as SGHNT and CDR2 as YENEEA. The entry originates in a study of blood T cells in healthy people across ages. Study conclusions and caveats: Unknown CMV status may confound age-related changes in expanded clones. Diversity estimates drawn from one million T cells were deemed underestimates. More naive CD4+ cells and higher diversity marked long-lived donors relative to aged donors.

Combining a sample-barcoded 5' primer with a J-beta primer mix, a second PCR ran for 7 to 11 cycles. A tag from a template-switch adaptor with 12 random nucleotides marked each cDNA molecule. One entry per CDR3 protein, called by TCRdb with MiXCR from the 5' RACE reads. The sample lists more than 800,000 distinct CDR3 sequences, 25% to 35% occurring once. V gene TRBV11-3 combines with J gene TRBJ2-5, with no clear D. The sequenced sample was blood. The receptor's source is a woman older than 75 in good health. CDR3 protein: CASSLGAARSPQETQYF. CDR3 nucleotides: TGTGCCAGCAGCTTAGGGGCAGCAAGGTCACCTCAAGAGACCCAGTACTTC.